Listed below are T cell receptor beta chains from one sample, sequenced in a study of blood T cell repertoires in COVID-19. Sequenced by immunoSEQ multiplex PCR; TCRdb stores in-frame clones only, minus some. Altogether about 70,000 clones are present, around 88% being singletons, with the ten largest covering 12%. Sequenced: peripheral blood. The source is a human donor in a cohort sampled during active COVID-19. The CDR3 runs from the conserved cysteine through the conserved F or W. The D gene is left open where the match is weak. Part of the rows lack a size; the others show once, few, many or a class for expanded clones.

D gene: -
clone size: -
J gene: TRBJ1-6
V gene: TRBV19
CDR3 protein: CASTPGSSYNSPLHF
CDR3 DNA: TGTGCCAGTACGCCTGGGAGCTCCTATAATTCACCCCTCCACTTT

D gene: TRBD1
clone size: -
J gene: TRBJ2-1
V gene: TRBV30
CDR3 protein: CAWIWGTALNEQFF
CDR3 DNA: TGTGCCTGGATTTGGGGGACAGCCCTCAATGAGCAGTTCTTC

D gene: -
clone size: -
J gene: TRBJ2-7
V gene: TRBV9
CDR3 protein: CASSVDRSPYEQYF
CDR3 DNA: TGTGCCAGCAGCGTAGACAGGTCGCCCTACGAGCAGTACTTC

D gene: -
clone size: -
J gene: TRBJ2-3
V gene: TRBV15
CDR3 protein: CATSRDWASGTLYF
CDR3 DNA: -

D gene: -
clone size: -
J gene: TRBJ2-7
V gene: TRBV27
CDR3 protein: CASSLDMGGEQYF
CDR3 DNA: TGTGCCAGCAGTTTGGATATGGGAGGCGAGCAGTACTTC

D gene: -
clone size: -
J gene: TRBJ2-7
V gene: TRBV5-6
CDR3 protein: CASKGDPAYEQYF
CDR3 DNA: TGTGCCAGCAAAGGGGATCCGGCCTACGAGCAGTACTTC

D gene: -
clone size: -
J gene: TRBJ2-7
V gene: TRBV27
CDR3 protein: CATLAPGINSYEQYF
CDR3 DNA: TGTGCCACCCTCGCCCCAGGGATCAATTCCTACGAGCAGTACTTC

D gene: -
clone size: once
J gene: TRBJ2-5
V gene: TRBV19
CDR3 protein: CASSVSATQGQETQYF
CDR3 DNA: TGTGCCAGTAGTGTGTCGGCTACCCAGGGGCAAGAGACCCAGTACTTC

D gene: -
clone size: -
J gene: TRBJ2-3
V gene: TRBV7-9
CDR3 protein: CASRAEGREDTQYF
CDR3 DNA: TGTGCCAGCAGGGCGGAGGGTCGGGAAGATACGCAGTATTTT

D gene: TRBD1
clone size: -
J gene: TRBJ2-7
V gene: TRBV5-1
CDR3 protein: CASSLGGTGDYEQYF
CDR3 DNA: TGCGCCAGCAGCTTGGGCGGGACAGGGGACTACGAGCAGTACTTC

D gene: TRBD2
clone size: -
J gene: TRBJ2-7
V gene: TRBV24-1
CDR3 protein: CATSDLRLAGASYEQYF
CDR3 DNA: TGTGCCACCAGTGATTTGCGTTTAGCGGGGGCTTCCTACGAGCAGTACTTC

D gene: TRBD2
clone size: -
J gene: TRBJ2-1
V gene: TRBV5-4
CDR3 protein: CASSLASGGRYNEQFF
CDR3 DNA: TGTGCCAGCAGCTTGGCCTCGGGGGGGCGATACAATGAGCAGTTCTTC

D gene: -
clone size: -
J gene: TRBJ2-3
V gene: TRBV7-9
CDR3 protein: CASSPRQAGDTQYF
CDR3 DNA: TGTGCCAGCAGCCCGAGACAGGCTGGGGATACGCAGTATTTT